This T cell receptor beta chain was recovered during a study of CD8+CD57+ T cells in acquired aplastic anemia. Study-wide context: Sorting CD4+ and CD8+ cells gave DNA averaging about 3.2 ug. Among healthy donors, CD4+ cells averaged about 10 million reads.

Comment on this clonotype: Its antigen is unidentified. This CDR3 fails to terminate in the conserved phenylalanine or tryptophan, so it likely reflects a read error. The limits of the CDR3 on the DNA are not certain, so only TCRdb's listed CDR3 is given.

Study results and caveats: Roughly 30 CD8+ CDR3 sequences occurred in both the patients and the controls.

TCR beta VDJ and CDR3 profiles were obtained from a genomic DNA template. A single record per CDR3 protein comes from TCRdb applying MiXCR to the reads. This sample has approximately 380,000 distinct CDR3 sequences, with around 72% found just once. The sample was sorted CD4+, CD8+, or CD8+CD57+ T cells (not recorded which) from PBMCs. This clonotype was obtained from a human donor in good health, serving as a control.

Here the CDR3 reads CASSASAGAQCIEQGI. The V and J genes are TRBV2 and TRBJ2-1; TRBD1 is the table's D call, not checked against the DNA. Germline V gene lookup returns CDR1 SNHLY and CDR2 FYNNEI. The CDR3 length is 16 residues, termini included.